One sample yielded the 18 T cell receptor beta chains listed below, sequenced in a study of Graves' ophthalmopathy and Graves' hyperthyroidism. TCR beta CDR3 regions were amplified from RNA transcripts. The authors performed first-round RT-PCR with HTBI primers and then a second-round multiplex PCR. Each CDR3 protein gets one entry after TCRdb re-called the multiplex PCR reads with MiXCR. The sample includes over a million distinct CDR3 sequences, about two fifths of them seen just once. What was sequenced was peripheral blood or thyroid tissue (not recorded which). The source of these receptors is an adult man with Graves' hyperthyroidism.

V is TRBV10-2 and J is TRBJ2-7; 8 bases map to TRBD1. Germline V CDR1 and CDR2: WSHSY, SAAADI. V gave up 6 bases and J gave up 6 bases; unmatched junction bases: 7. The CDR3 is made up of 13 amino acids. The CDR3 spells CASRTGQASEQYF. In nucleotides, the CDR3 is TGCGCCAGCAGGACGGGACAGGCAAGCGAGCAGTACTTC.

This clonotype was recorded many times. The rearrangement uses TRBV24-1 and TRBJ1-5; 7 bases are a match to TRBD1. The junction had 4 bases not matched to a gene; V was cut back by 9 bases and J by 0 bases. The CDR3 totals 14 residues. Germline V CDR1 and CDR2: KGHDR, SFDVKD. CDR3 sequence (DNA): TGTGCCACCGCCCAGGGGGTTAGCAATCAGCCCCAGCATTTT. Its translation: CATAQGVSNQPQHF.

This clonotype appeared many times. The V call is TRBV5-1, the J call TRBJ2-7; weak D call: TRBD2 (6 bases). Trimming pared 5 bases from V and 3 bases from J, leaving 15 bases between. Germline CDR1 is SGHRS and CDR2 is YFSETQ. CDR3 length equals 14 residues. CDR3: CASSFTGTYYEQYF. CDR3 DNA sequence: TGCGCCAGCAGTTTTACCGGGACTTACTACGAGCAGTACTTC. The full variable domain, its missing parts supplied by reference TRBV5-1 and TRBJ2-7, is KAGVTQTPRYLIKTRGQQVTLSCSPISGHRSVSWYQQTPGQGLQFLFEYFSETQRNKGNFPGRFSGRQFSNSRSEMNVSTLELGDSALYLCASSFTGTYYEQYFGPGTRLTVT.

This clonotype was recorded at least ten times. The chain recombines TRBV2 with TRBJ1-4; 7 bases align to TRBD1. Germline lookup yields CDR1 SNHLY and CDR2 FYNNEI. Trimming removed 6 bases from V and 5 bases from J; junction bases left unmatched: 3. This CDR3 region has 13 residues. As DNA, the CDR3 is TGTGCCAGCAGGGAGGACAGGAATGAAAAACTGTTTTTT. As protein: CASREDRNEKLFF.

This chain links TRBV5-4 with TRBJ1-1; TRBD1 might be the D (6 bases). Looked up from germline, CDR1 is SGHNT and CDR2 is YYREEE (reference sequence). With 0 bases removed from V and 3 bases from J, the gap between germline ends came to 12 bases. The CDR3 has 15 residues. The CDR3 sequence: CASSLAGVSYTEAFF. The CDR3 DNA is TGTGCCAGCAGCTTGGCAGGGGTTTCGTACACTGAAGCTTTCTTT.

The rearrangement joins TRBV29-1 to TRBJ1-4; no firm D call. The germline CDR1 and CDR2 sequences are SQVTM and ANQGSEA. This CDR3 spans 10 amino acids. The V gene lost 3 bases and the J gene lost 11 bases, with 7 bases spanning the gap. CDR3 DNA sequence: TGCAGCGTTGACAGGACTAAACTGTTTTTT. Translation gives CSVDRTKLFF.

Details on this clonotype: One base away lies a much larger clone, so this may be a sequencing read error. The rearrangement joins TRBV12-3 or TRBV12-4 to TRBJ2-2; possibly TRBD1 for D (5 bases). This CDR3 region has 12 residues. Trimming removed 1 base at V and 12 bases at J, with 9 bases between. CDR3 sequence: CASSLGAGQLFF. In DNA, the CDR3 is TGTGCCAGCAGTTTAGGGGCAGGGCAGCTGTTTTTT.

V usage is TRBV27 and J usage is TRBJ1-2, with 8 bases fitting TRBD1. CDR3 length equals 13 residues. Looked up from germline, CDR1 is MNHEY and CDR2 is SMNVEV (reference sequence). V lost 3 bases and J lost 12; bases outside the gene matches: 9. The CDR3 DNA is TGTGCCAGCAGTTTCCGCAGGGGGCTCGGAAACACCTTC. This sequence encodes CASSFRRGLGNTF.

This clonotype appeared many times. The genes are TRBV7-6 and TRBJ1-2; the D is unclear. The V and J ends lost 5 bases and 4 bases respectively, with 17 bases between them. This CDR3 has 15 amino acids. Germline assignment: CDR1 SGHVS and CDR2 FNYEAQ. The chain's CDR3 is CASSPTPRPSYGYTF. The CDR3 nucleotides read TGTGCCAGCAGCCCCACCCCCCGGCCCAGCTATGGCTACACCTTC.

This clonotype was picked up many times. This chain links TRBV7-9 with TRBJ2-5, with D possibly matching TRBD2 (6 bases). The CDR3 spans 13 residues. Germline assignment: CDR1 SEHNR and CDR2 FQNEAQ (reference sequence). With 9 bases removed from V and 5 bases from J, the gap between germline ends came to 16 bases. The CDR3 nucleotides are TGTGCCAGTCGTCGGGAGCGCGGGGAGACCCAGTACTTC. Encoded protein: CASRRERGETQYF.

This clonotype was detected a few times. The chain joins TRBV29-1 to TRBJ2-6, with a weak D call TRBD1 (6 bases). Trimming stripped 6 bases from V and 4 bases from J, with 13 bases between. Germline V gives CDR1 SQVTM, CDR2 ANQGSEA. The CDR3 loop spans 14 amino acids. The CDR3 DNA reads TGCAGCGTCCAGGTGGGGACAGGGGCCAACGTCCTGACTTTC. It is translated as CSVQVGTGANVLTF.

This clonotype occurred many times. The rearrangement joins TRBV20-1 to TRBJ1-2; D call uncertain. This CDR3 contains 14 residues. The V and J ends lost 5 bases and 5 bases respectively, with 18 bases between them. From germline, CDR1 is DFQATT and CDR2 SNEGSKA (reference sequence). The CDR3 bases are TGCAGTGCTTACAGTCGATCCGAAGCTTATGGCTACACCTTC. Translating it yields CSAYSRSEAYGYTF.

The J gene is TRBJ1-2, the V gene TRBV7-2, with 8 nucleotides matching TRBD1. CDR1 is SGHTA and CDR2 is FQGNSA in the germline V gene. CDR3 length: 16 amino acids. Trimming removed 4 bases from V and 3 bases from J; junction bases left unmatched: 10. The DNA for the CDR3 is TGTGCCAGCAGCTCAGGACAGGGCGGGGGGCACTATGGCTACACCTTC. It yields the protein CASSSGQGGGHYGYTF.

V is TRBV7-7 and J is TRBJ2-2; 9 positions match TRBD1. The CDR3 loop spans 16 amino acids. Germline V gene data show CDR1 as SSHAT and CDR2 as FNYEAQ (reference sequence). Trimming removed 5 bases from V and 4 bases from J; junction bases left unmatched: 8. In DNA form, the CDR3 reads TGTGCCAGCAGCCCATCGACAGGGGGTCTCACCGGGGAGCTGTTTTTT. It translates to CASSPSTGGLTGELFF. The variable domain in full, completed from reference TRBV7-7 and TRBJ2-2, reads GAGVSQSPRYKVTKRGQDVTLRCDPISSHATLYWYQQALGQGPEFLTYFNYEAQPDKSGLPSDRFSAERPEGSISTLTIQRTEQRDSAMYRCASSPSTGGLTGELFFGEGSRLTVL.

This clonotype was found a few times. This chain connects TRBV5-1 to TRBJ1-3; TRBD1 agrees at 8 bases. The CDR3 covers 16 residues. Looked up from germline, CDR1 is SGHRS and CDR2 is YFSETQ. V shed 4 bases and J 0 bases; nucleotides not matched to a gene: 6. CDR3 residues: CASSRGQASSGNTIYF. DNA for the CDR3: TGCGCCAGCAGCAGGGGACAGGCGAGCTCTGGAAACACCATATATTTT.

In its sample, this clonotype was seen many times. The gene calls are TRBV5-1 and TRBJ2-2, with D unclear. The CDR3 is 12 amino acids. Per the germline V gene, CDR1 is SGHRS and CDR2 is YFSETQ. V was pared by 1 base and J by 3 bases, with 1 base between. CDR3 coding DNA: TGCGCCAGCAGCTTGTACACCGGGGAGCTGTTTTTT. Translation gives CASSLYTGELFF.

V and J are TRBV25-1 and TRBJ1-6; D might be TRBD1 (6 bases). The CDR3 runs 14 residues. Germline V gene sequence: CDR1 MGHDK, CDR2 SYGVNS. With 5 bases removed from V and 18 bases from J, the gap between germline ends came to 23 bases. The CDR3: CASSSAGEYSSPHF. The CDR3 coding sequence is TGTGCCAGCAGTTCGGCAGGGGAATATTCATCCCCCCACTTT.

J is TRBJ1-1 and V is TRBV5-1, with a possible D match to TRBD1 (5 bases). Germline V gene data show CDR1 as SGHRS and CDR2 as YFSETQ. V was shortened by 4 bases and J by 0 bases, with 10 bases between the two germline ends. The CDR3 covers 14 residues. In DNA, the CDR3 is TGCGCCAGCAGCCCAACACAGGTGAACACTGAAGCTTTCTTT. It codes for CASSPTQVNTEAFF.